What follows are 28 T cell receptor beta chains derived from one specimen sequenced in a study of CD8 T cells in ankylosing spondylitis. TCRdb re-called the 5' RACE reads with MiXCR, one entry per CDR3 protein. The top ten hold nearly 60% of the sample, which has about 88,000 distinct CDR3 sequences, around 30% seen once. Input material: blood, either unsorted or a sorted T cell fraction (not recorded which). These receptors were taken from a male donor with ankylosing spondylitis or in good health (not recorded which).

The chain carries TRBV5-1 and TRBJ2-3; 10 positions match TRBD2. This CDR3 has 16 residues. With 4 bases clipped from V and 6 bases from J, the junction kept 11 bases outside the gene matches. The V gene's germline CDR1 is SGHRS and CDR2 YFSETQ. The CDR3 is CASSPRLAGAEDTQYF. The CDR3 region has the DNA TGCGCCAGCAGCCCACGTCTAGCGGGAGCCGAGGATACGCAGTATTTT.

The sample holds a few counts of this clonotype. CDR3 nucleotide sequence: TGCGCCAGCAGTCCAGACCTGGGCACTGAAGCTTTCTTT. Translation gives CASSPDLGTEAFF. The V gene is TRBV5-1, the J gene TRBJ1-1; no clear D. V was pared by 5 bases and J by 4 bases, with 12 bases between. The CDR3 has 13 residues. Germline V CDR1 and CDR2: SGHRS, YFSETQ.

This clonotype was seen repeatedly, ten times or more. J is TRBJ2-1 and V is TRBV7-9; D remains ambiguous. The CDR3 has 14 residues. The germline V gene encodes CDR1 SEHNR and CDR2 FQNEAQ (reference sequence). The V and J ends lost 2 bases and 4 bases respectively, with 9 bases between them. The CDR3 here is CASSLPFAYNEQFF. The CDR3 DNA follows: TGTGCCAGCAGCTTACCTTTTGCTTACAATGAGCAGTTCTTC.

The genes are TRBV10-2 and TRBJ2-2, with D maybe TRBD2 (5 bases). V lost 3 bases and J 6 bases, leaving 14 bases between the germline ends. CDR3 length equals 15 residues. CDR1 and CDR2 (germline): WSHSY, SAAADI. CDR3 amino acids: CASSDDYLVAGELFF. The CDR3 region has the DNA TGCGCCAGCAGTGACGACTACCTGGTGGCCGGGGAGCTGTTTTTT.

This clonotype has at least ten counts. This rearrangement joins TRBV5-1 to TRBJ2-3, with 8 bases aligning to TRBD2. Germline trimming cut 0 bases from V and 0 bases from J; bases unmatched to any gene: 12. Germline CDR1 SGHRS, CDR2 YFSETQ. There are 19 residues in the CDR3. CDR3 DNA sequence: TGCGCCAGCAGCTTGGCCCCCACGGGGGGGCTGGGGAGCACAGATACGCAGTATTTT. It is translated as CASSLAPTGGLGSTDTQYF.

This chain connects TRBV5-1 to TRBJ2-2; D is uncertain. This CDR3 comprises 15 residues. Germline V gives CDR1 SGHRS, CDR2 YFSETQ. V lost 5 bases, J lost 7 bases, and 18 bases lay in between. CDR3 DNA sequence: TGCGCCAGCAGTTCGGCGGAAGGTAGCAGCGGGGAGCTGTTTTTT. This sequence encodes CASSSAEGSSGELFF.

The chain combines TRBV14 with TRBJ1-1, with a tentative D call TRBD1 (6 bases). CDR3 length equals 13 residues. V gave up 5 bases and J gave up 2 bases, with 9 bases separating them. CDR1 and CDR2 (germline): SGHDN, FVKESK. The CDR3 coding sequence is TGTGCCAGCAGCTGGACAGACAACACTGAAGCTTTCTTT. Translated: CASSWTDNTEAFF.

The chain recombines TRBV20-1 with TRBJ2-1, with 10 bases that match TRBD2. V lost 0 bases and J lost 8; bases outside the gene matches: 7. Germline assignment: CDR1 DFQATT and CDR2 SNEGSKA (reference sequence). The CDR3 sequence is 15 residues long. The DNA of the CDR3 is TGCAGTGCTAGAGATTTAGCGGGGGGTTTTGATGAGCAGTTCTTC. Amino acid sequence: CSARDLAGGFDEQFF.

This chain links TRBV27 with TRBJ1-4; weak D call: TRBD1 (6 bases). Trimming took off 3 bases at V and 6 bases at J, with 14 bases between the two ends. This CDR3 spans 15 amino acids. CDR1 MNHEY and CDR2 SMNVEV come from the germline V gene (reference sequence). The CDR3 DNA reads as TGTGCCAGCAGTTTCGGGGGCAGGGCCCATGAAAAACTGTTTTTT. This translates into CASSFGGRAHEKLFF. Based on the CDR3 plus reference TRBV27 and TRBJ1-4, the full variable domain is EAQVTQNPRYLITVTGKKLTVTCSQNMNHEYMSWYRQDPGLGLRQIYYSMNVEVTDKGDVPEGYKVSRKEKRNFPLILESPSPNQTSLYFCASSFGGRAHEKLFFGSGTQLSVL.

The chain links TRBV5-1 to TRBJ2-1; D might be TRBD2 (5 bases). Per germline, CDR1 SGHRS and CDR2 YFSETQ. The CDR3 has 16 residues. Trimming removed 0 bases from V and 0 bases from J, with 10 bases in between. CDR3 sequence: CASSLVGEVSYNEQFF. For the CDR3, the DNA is TGCGCCAGCAGCTTGGTCGGGGAAGTCTCCTACAATGAGCAGTTCTTC.

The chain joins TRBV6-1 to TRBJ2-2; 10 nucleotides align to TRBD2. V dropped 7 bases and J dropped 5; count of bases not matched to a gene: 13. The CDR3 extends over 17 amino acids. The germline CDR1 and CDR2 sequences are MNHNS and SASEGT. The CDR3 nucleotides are TGTGCCAGCAATCGGCGCTGGAGCGGGAGGGCTACCGGGGAGCTGTTTTTT. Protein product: CASNRRWSGRATGELFF.

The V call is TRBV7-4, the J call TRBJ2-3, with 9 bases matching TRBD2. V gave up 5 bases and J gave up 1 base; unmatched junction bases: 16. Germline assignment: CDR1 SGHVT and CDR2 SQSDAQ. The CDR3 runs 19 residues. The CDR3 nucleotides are TGTGCCAGCAGCAACAGGGGACTAGCCCCCCCAGCAGGCACAGATACGCAGTATTTT. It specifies CASSNRGLAPPAGTDTQYF.

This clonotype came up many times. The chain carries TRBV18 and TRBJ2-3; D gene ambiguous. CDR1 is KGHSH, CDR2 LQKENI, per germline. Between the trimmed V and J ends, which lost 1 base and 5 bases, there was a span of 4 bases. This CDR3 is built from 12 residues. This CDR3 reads CASSPRGDTQYF. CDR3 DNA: TGTGCCAGCTCACCACGAGGAGATACGCAGTATTTT.

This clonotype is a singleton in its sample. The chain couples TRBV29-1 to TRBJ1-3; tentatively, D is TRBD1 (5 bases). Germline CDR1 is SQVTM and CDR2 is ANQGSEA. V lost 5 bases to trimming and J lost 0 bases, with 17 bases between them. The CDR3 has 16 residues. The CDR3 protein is CSVSGPGDGSGNTIYF. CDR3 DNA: TGCAGCGTTTCGGGGCCCGGGGACGGCTCTGGAAACACCATATATTTT.

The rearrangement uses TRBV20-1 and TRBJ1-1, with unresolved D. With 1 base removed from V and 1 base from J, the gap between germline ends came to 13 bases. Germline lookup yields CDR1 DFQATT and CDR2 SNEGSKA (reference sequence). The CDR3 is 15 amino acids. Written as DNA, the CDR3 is TGCAGTGCTAGAGTACGCGGCAGACCGAACACTGAAGCTTTCTTT. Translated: CSARVRGRPNTEAFF.

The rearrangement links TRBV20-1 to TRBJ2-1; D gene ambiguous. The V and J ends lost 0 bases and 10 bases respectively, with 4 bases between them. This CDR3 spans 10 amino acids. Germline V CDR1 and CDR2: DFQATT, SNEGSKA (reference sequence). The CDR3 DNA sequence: TGCAGTGCTAGAGAAGGGGAGCAGTTCTTC. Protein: CSAREGEQFF.

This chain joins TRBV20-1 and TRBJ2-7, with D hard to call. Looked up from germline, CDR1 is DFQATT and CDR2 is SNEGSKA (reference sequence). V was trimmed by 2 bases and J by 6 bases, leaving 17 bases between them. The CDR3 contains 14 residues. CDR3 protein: CSARLATTGSEQYF. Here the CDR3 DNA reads TGCAGTGCTAGATTGGCTACCACTGGATCCGAGCAGTACTTC.

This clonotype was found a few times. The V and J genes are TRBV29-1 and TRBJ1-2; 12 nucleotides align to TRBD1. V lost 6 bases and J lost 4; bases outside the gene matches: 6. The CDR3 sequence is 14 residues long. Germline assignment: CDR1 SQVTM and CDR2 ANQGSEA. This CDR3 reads CSVPGTGGLYGYTF. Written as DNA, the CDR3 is TGCAGCGTACCCGGGACAGGGGGCCTCTATGGCTACACCTTC.

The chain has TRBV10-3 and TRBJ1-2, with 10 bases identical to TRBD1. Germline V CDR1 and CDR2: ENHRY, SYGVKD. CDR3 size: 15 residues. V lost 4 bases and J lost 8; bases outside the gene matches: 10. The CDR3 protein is CAISGGQGSPEGYTF. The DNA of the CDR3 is TGTGCCATCAGTGGGGGACAGGGGAGTCCGGAAGGCTACACCTTC.

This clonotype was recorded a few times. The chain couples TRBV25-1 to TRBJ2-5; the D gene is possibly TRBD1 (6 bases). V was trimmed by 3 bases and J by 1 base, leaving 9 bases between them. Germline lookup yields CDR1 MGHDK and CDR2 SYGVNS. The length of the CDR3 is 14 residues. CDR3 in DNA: TGTGCCAGCAGTGAGGTGGACAGCCAAGAGACCCAGTACTTC. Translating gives CASSEVDSQETQYF.

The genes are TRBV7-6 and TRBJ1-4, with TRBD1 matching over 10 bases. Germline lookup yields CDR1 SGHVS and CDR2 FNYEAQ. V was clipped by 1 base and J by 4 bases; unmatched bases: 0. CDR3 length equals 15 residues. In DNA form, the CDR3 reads TGTGCCAGCAGCTTAGGGACAGGGGGTAATGAAAAACTGTTTTTT. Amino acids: CASSLGTGGNEKLFF.

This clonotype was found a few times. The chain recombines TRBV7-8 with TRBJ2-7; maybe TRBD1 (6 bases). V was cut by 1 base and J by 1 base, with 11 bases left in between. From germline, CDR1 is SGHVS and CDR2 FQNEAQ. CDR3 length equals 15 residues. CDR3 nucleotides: TGTGCCAGCAGCTTAGGCGCCAGGGGTTCCTACGAGCAGTACGTC. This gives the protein CASSLGARGSYEQYV.

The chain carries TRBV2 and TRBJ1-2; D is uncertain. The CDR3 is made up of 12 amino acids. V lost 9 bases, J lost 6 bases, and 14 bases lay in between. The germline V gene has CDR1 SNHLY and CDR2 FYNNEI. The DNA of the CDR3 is TGTGCCAGTCAAAGGACTAAAGATGGCTACACCTTC. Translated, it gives CASQRTKDGYTF. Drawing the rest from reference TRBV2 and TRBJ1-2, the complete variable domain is EPEVTQTPSHQVTQMGQEVILRCVPISNHLYFYWYRQILGQKVEFLVSFYNNEISEKSEIFDDQFSVERPDGSNFTLKIRSTKLEDSAMYFCASQRTKDGYTFGSGTRLTVV.

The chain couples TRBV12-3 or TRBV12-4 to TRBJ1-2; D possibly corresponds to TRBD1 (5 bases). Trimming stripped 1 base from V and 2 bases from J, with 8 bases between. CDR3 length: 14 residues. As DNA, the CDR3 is TGTGCCAGCAGTTTAGGGCCAGGGAACTATGGCTACACCTTC. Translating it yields CASSLGPGNYGYTF.

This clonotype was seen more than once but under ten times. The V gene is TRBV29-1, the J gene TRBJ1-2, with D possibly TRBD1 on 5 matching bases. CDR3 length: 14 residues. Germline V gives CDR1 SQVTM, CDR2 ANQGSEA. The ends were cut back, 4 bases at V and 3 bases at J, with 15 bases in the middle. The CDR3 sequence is CSVVVPGRDYGYTF. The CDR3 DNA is TGCAGCGTTGTAGTACCGGGACGGGACTATGGCTACACCTTC.

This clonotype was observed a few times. The CDR3 coding sequence is TGTGCCAGCAGCGTAGAGAGCAATTCACCCCTCCACTTT. This encodes CASSVESNSPLHF. The J gene is TRBJ1-6, the V gene TRBV9; D not resolved. The CDR3 contains 13 residues. In germline, CDR1 is SGDLS, CDR2 YYNGEE. V was pared by 0 bases and J by 7 bases, with 5 bases between.

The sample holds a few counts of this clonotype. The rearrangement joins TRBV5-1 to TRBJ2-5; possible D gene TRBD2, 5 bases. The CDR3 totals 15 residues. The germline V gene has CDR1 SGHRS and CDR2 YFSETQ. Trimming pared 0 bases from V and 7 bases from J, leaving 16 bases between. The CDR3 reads CASSLEGRYEGTQYF. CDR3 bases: TGCGCCAGCAGCTTGGAAGGCCGGTACGAGGGGACCCAGTACTTC.

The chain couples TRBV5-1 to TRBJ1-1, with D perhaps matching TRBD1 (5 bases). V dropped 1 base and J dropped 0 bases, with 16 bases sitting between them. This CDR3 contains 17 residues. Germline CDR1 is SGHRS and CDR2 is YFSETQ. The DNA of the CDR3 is TGCGCCAGCAGCTTGACAGGTCCTAAAGTGATGAACACTGAAGCTTTCTTT. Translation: CASSLTGPKVMNTEAFF. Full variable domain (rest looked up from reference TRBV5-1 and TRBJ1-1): KAGVTQTPRYLIKTRGQQVTLSCSPISGHRSVSWYQQTPGQGLQFLFEYFSETQRNKGNFPGRFSGRQFSNSRSEMNVSTLELGDSALYLCASSLTGPKVMNTEAFFGQGTRLTVV.